The TCR beta chain under discussion was sequenced for a study of cytomegalovirus exposure and HLA in healthy donors. Regarding the study as a whole: In vitro data verified a few CMV-associated chains as specific for CMV antigens. TCR sequences were mostly rare, though some public TCRs occurred in many donors.

This clone was seen only once. The antigen is not known. Trimming stripped 0 bases from V and 2 bases from J, with 11 bases between. Looked up from germline, CDR1 is SGHAT and CDR2 is FQNNGV. This CDR3 comprises 15 residues. Profiled with immunoSEQ multiplex PCR; TCRdb holds only in-frame clones, not every one. Altogether about 150,000 clones are present, almost 85% being singletons, with the ten largest covering roughly 27%. Sequences were obtained from PBMCs. The clonotype was recovered from a man under 40 in good health and CMV-seropositive. The gene calls are TRBV11-2 and TRBJ2-7, with D hard to call. The CDR3 region is CASSLDNRSPYEQYF. CDR3 DNA: TGTGCCAGCAGCTTAGATAATCGGTCCCCCTACGAGCAGTACTTC.